This T cell receptor (beta chain) was captured by sequencing in a study of control samples from healthy donors and cancer patients. TCRdb's table, derived via immunoSEQ multiplex PCR, lists solely in-frame clones and lacks some. The repertoire holds just over 90,000 clones, with 85% to 90% as singletons. The ends were cut back, 6 bases at V and 4 bases at J, with 9 bases in the middle. This CDR3 is built from 11 residues. From germline, CDR1 is DFQATT and CDR2 SNEGSKA (reference sequence). This receptor was obtained from a woman between 50 and 59 years old in good health. The chain employs TRBV20-1 and TRBJ1-2; no reliable D call. The sample taken for sequencing was blood. The CDR3 DNA follows: TGCAGTGCCGTAAAGGGCTATGGCTACACCTTC. As protein: CSAVKGYGYTF.